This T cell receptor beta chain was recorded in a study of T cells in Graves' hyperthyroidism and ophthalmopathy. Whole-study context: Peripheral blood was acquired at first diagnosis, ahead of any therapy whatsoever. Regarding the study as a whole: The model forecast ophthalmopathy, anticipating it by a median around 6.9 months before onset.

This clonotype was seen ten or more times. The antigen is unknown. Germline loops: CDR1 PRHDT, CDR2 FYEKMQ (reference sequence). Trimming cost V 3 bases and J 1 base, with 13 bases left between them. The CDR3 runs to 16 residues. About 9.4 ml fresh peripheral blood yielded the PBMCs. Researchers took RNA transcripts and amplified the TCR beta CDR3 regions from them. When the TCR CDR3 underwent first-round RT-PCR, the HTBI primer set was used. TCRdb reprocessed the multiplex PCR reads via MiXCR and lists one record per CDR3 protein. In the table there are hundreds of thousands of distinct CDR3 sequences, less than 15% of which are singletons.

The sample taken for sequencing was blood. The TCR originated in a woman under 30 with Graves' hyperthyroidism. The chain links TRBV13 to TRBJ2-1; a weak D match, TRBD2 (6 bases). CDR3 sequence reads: CASSFGGRVSYNEQFF. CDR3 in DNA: TGTGCCAGCAGCTTTGGGGGGAGAGTGTCCTACAATGAGCAGTTCTTC.